This TCR beta chain was sequenced in a study of CXCR3-negative and CXCR3-positive naive CD8 T cells. Study in general: The study obtained around 130 million TRB reads, about 1.5 +/- 0.3 million per library.

The libraries of TRB cDNA were prepared using 5' RACE with UMI labels. Using the 5' RACE reads, TCRdb records one entry per CDR3 protein without DNA. Its table lists 75,000 to 95,000 distinct CDR3 sequences. In germline, CDR1 is MNHEY, CDR2 SVGEGT. The CDR3 spans 19 residues. Sequenced sample: naive CXCR3- CD8+ T cells from blood. Noted subset: CD45RO-CCR7+CD27+CD95- naive CD8+ T cells lacking CXCR3 (TNR3-). This receptor was taken from a human donor in good health. Some clones in this sample may be carry-over from other donors' samples. The V and J genes are TRBV6-2 or TRBV6-3 and TRBJ1-1; TCRdb's assignment of TRBD1 cannot be checked, as there is no DNA. This CDR3 reads CASSYSTQVTAGFEDEAFF.